The source of this T cell receptor (beta chain) is a study of shared clonotypes between healthy human individuals (dated by TCRdb to 2020 to 2022). In terms of the full investigation: The cohort comprised a couple of women and three men aged 18 to 49 years. For each donor, CD4 naive and CD4 memory were each run on three plates, CD8 naive on two plates, and CD8 memory on one plate. To estimate repertoire size and how much clonotype sharing occurs between individuals, the study deeply sequenced the blood TCR repertoires of several healthy adults. Libraries were prepared and TCR repertoires were sequenced by different laboratories using diverse techniques, in order to increase sequencing depth and limit assay-specific biases. Each donor's leukapheresis produced roughly between about 0.8 and 8.9 billion PBMCs.

Results and caveats for the whole study, not just this receptor: Sampling was restricted to blood, and TCR repertoires in tissue are likely to differ from TCR repertoires in blood. Estimated clonotype richness was generally larger for naive than for memory subsets. Clonotypes shared by all four sorted-subset donors showed higher generation probabilities than non-shared clonotypes. When a few donors were compared, the shared fraction of clonotypes was about 5% for naive CD4, 3% to 4% for naive CD8, 2% to 2.5% for memory CD4, and around 0.4% for memory CD8. Because the study included only a small number of donors, the genetic and exposure-history diversity represented was limited. Incomplete sequencing was indicated by rarefaction of sorted-subset datasets, despite the large sequencing depth. Pairwise subsampling led to the expectation that sequencing depth would affect the degree of clonotype sharing among donors.

The donors were healthy, HIV-negative adults who had no recently reported acute infections or vaccinations. All donors were Caucasian adults living in Nashville, Tennessee, USA. CD4+ T cells were enriched by magnetic negative selection; naive cells were then positively selected on CD45RA, and the negative fraction formed the memory subset. Blood was collected by leukapheresis, and PBMCs were isolated by Ficoll-Histopaque density gradient centrifugation and then cryopreserved in liquid nitrogen vapor phase. Purity and quantity of every magnetically sorted T cell population were checked by analytical flow cytometry. From each sorted fraction, genomic DNA was isolated and quantified by UV absorbance on a Nanodrop 2000c. On this clone: Its antigen is still unknown. Base qualities are not at hand, and no much larger clone is one base apart.

TCR CDR3 regions were amplified from genomic DNA by multiplex PCR using the deep immunoSEQ assay. Extracted genomic DNA from each cell subset was distributed evenly across all wells of several immunoSEQ 96-well plates, and each plate was treated as a replicate. Each replicate PCR for sorted subsets received about 180 ng genomic DNA, equal to about 30,000 T cell genomes. Purified libraries were measured with a Qubit 3.0 fluorometer, size-checked on a Bioanalyzer 2100, and measured again with the KAPA Library Quantification kit. A separate single-read 150-cycle Illumina NextSeq 550 flow cell was used to sequence each immunoSEQ 96-well plate. The authors' analysis ran thus. Because the immunoSEQ output included only junctional sequences and no quality scores, the filtering could not be the same as the filtering used for full-length reads. To assign V/J genes and CDR3, sequences were annotated against IMGT germline references using PyIR, a Python wrapper for IgBLAST v1.9. Reads were removed for weak V/J assignments (E-value above 1e-6), missing CDR3, stop codons, out-of-frame junctions, or ambiguous translated residues. V3J clonotypes were defined by identical inferred V gene, J gene, and CDR3 amino acid sequence. Percentage overlap between repertoires was calculated by dividing the number of shared unique clonotypes by the size of the smaller repertoire. Three approaches were used to assess repertoire richness: RTK rarefaction, the Chao1 estimator, and Recon v2.1 estimates of unobserved clonotypes. Generation probabilities were computed with OLGA for all TCRbeta clonotypes obtained by the gDNA method from several donors. This immuneACCESS table, as held by TCRdb, lists in-frame sequences with V and J called but not all clones. Of the missing ones, under half trace to an unresolved V gene in checked studies; the others have no known cause. Clone size and the V and J calls come from that table; the DNA yielded D and trimming. This sample lists roughly 1,500,000 clones; approximately 98.5% were detected once. Jointly, the top ten make up around 0.33% of the sample.

The CDR3 spans 14 residues, from the cysteine through the phenylalanine. Only the CDR3 part of the read is kept: 42 bases, read in frame from the first base. Reading the germline V gene (reference sequence) gives CDR1 LNHDA and CDR2 SQIVND. The trim is 1 base for V and 3 bases for J, with a gap of 7 bases between the germline ends. The receptor chain draws on TRBV19 and TRBJ2-1, and possibly TRBD2, on 5 matching bases. The TCR sequence derives from a man in his thirties or forties in good health. The sequenced sample was naive CD4+ T cells sorted from blood. The cell subset or site label on this specimen signifies: CD45RA+ positively selected. The sequenced DNA is TGTGCCAGTAGTATAGTGGGAGACTACAATGAGCAGTTCTTC. Its product reads: CASSIVGDYNEQFF.